Below, 12 T cell receptor beta chains from the same sample are listed, as sequenced in a study of blood T cell repertoires in COVID-19. Some clones are missing from TCRdb's copy, which holds only in-frame ones; the method was immunoSEQ multiplex PCR. The table lists about 160,000 clones, approximately 82% of them singletons, with approximately 21% in the top ten. Sample: peripheral blood. All receptors come from a woman aged 80 or older with acute or convalescent COVID-19.

The chain employs TRBV30 and TRBJ1-1; D is perhaps TRBD1 (5 bases). CDR3 length: 11 amino acids. Trimming pared 3 bases from V and 10 bases from J, leaving 12 bases between. Germline lookup yields CDR1 GTSNPN and CDR2 SVGIG (reference sequence). The CDR3 loop is CAWSPSGLAFF. The CDR3 nucleotides are TGTGCCTGGAGCCCCTCAGGGTTAGCTTTCTTT.

The V and J genes are TRBV19 and TRBJ1-1; D possibly corresponds to TRBD1 (5 bases). V was trimmed by 9 bases and J by 7 bases, leaving 18 bases between them. Germline CDR1 LNHDA, CDR2 SQIVND (reference sequence). This CDR3 is built from 13 residues. CDR3 sequence: CASPWEGRREAFF. The CDR3 DNA reads as TGTGCCAGCCCCTGGGAGGGACGCCGTGAAGCTTTCTTT.

The CDR3: CASSQLMGRIYGYTF. The CDR3 DNA reads as TGCGCCAGCAGCCAACTGATGGGGAGGATCTATGGCTACACCTTC. The chain employs TRBV4-1 and TRBJ1-2, with D unresolved. The germline V gene encodes CDR1 MGHRA and CDR2 YSYEKL. The CDR3 spans 15 residues. The V and J ends lost 2 bases and 4 bases respectively, with 14 bases between them.

The chain couples TRBV5-4 to TRBJ1-2; D unresolved. There are 14 residues in the CDR3. V lost 9 bases, J lost 7 bases, and 22 bases lay in between. Germline values: CDR1 SGHNT, CDR2 YYREEE (reference sequence). The CDR3 region has the DNA TGTGCCACCTCAATAGCACCTTCGGCGGGTGGCTACACCTTC. Encoded protein: CATSIAPSAGGYTF.

The chain is built from TRBV7-2 and TRBJ1-5; D ambiguous. The germline V gene has CDR1 SGHTA and CDR2 FQGNSA. This CDR3 region has 14 residues. V was pared by 1 base and J by 4 bases, with 8 bases between. CDR3 region: CASSLGSRNQPQHF. The CDR3 coding sequence is TGTGCCAGCAGCTTAGGGTCCAGAAATCAGCCCCAGCATTTT.

The chain recombines TRBV2 with TRBJ1-1; 10 nucleotides match TRBD1. Per germline, CDR1 SNHLY and CDR2 FYNNEI. Trimming cost V 7 bases and J 9 bases; bases outside gene matches: 8. The CDR3 spans 13 residues. CDR3 sequence reads: CASTEGQGFKAFF. DNA for the CDR3: TGTGCCAGCACCGAGGGACAGGGGTTTAAAGCTTTCTTT. Using reference TRBV2 and TRBJ1-1 for the parts outside the CDR3, the full variable domain is EPEVTQTPSHQVTQMGQEVILRCVPISNHLYFYWYRQILGQKVEFLVSFYNNEISEKSEIFDDQFSVERPDGSNFTLKIRSTKLEDSAMYFCASTEGQGFKAFFGQGTRLTVV.

The chain has TRBV2 and TRBJ2-1; tentative D call: TRBD2 (5 bases). V dropped 7 bases and J dropped 9 bases, with 22 bases sitting between them. CDR1 and CDR2 from the germline V gene are SNHLY and FYNNEI. The CDR3 runs to 15 residues. CDR3 protein: CASTESSFVRGEQFF. CDR3 sequence (DNA): TGTGCCAGCACCGAAAGTTCCTTTGTACGGGGTGAGCAGTTCTTC.

The J gene is TRBJ1-2, the V gene TRBV30; possibly TRBD1 for D (6 bases). CDR1 and CDR2 from the germline V gene are GTSNPN and SVGIG (reference sequence). CDR3 length: 12 residues. V lost 1 base to trimming and J lost 7 bases, with 10 bases between them. CDR3 bases: TGTGCCTGGAGTGGGGGGCATGGTGGCTACACCTTC. Protein product: CAWSGGHGGYTF.

This chain joins TRBV19 and TRBJ1-2; D might be TRBD1 (6 bases). CDR3 length equals 16 residues. CDR1 LNHDA and CDR2 SQIVND come from the germline V gene (reference sequence). V lost 3 bases, J lost 5 bases, and 19 bases lay in between. CDR3 DNA: TGTGCCAGTAGTATGGCATCAGGGGCGCCCCTATATGGCTACACCTTC. It encodes CASSMASGAPLYGYTF.

This chain joins TRBV5-3 and TRBJ2-3; 9 bases fit TRBD2. TRBV5-3 has ORF status, its function being uncertain. CDR3 length: 15 amino acids. With V trimmed by 4 bases and J by 2 bases, 5 bases remained unmatched. The CDR3 DNA follows: TGTGCCAGAAGCCTCATAGCGGGAGACACAGATACGCAGTATTTT. Its translation: CARSLIAGDTDTQYF.

This rearrangement joins TRBV3-1 (or the pseudogene TRBV3-2) to TRBJ1-2; D ambiguous. Trimming left V 3 bases short and J 5 bases short, with 16 bases between. This CDR3 is built from 15 residues. Germline V lookup: CDR1 LGHDT, CDR2 YNNKEL (reference sequence). CDR3: CASSQSWASYYGYTF. The CDR3 DNA reads TGTGCCAGCAGCCAGAGTTGGGCGAGTTATTATGGCTACACCTTC.

This chain uses TRBV7-9 with TRBJ1-5; D gene uncertain. The V and J ends lost 5 bases and 1 base respectively, with 9 bases between them. The CDR3 is 14 residues long. Germline CDR1 is SEHNR and CDR2 is FQNEAQ (reference sequence). In DNA form, the CDR3 reads TGTGCCAGCAGCCGGACGGGGAGCAATCAGCCCCAGCATTTT. This gives the protein CASSRTGSNQPQHF.